This T cell receptor (beta chain) was profiled in a study of early T cells in non-severe SARS-CoV-2 infection. Study as a whole: Sequenced bulk RNA came from whole blood that was unsorted, and chains were unpaired.

Individual cDNA molecules were tagged with unique molecular identifiers, the study reported. TCRdb ran MiXCR on the 5' RACE reads and lists one entry per CDR3 protein. The table lists some 89,000 distinct CDR3 sequences, approximately 11% of them singletons. Per the germline V gene, CDR1 is MNHEY and CDR2 is SVGEGT. Between the trimmed V and J ends, which lost 4 bases and 2 bases, there was a span of 11 bases. CDR3 length equals 15 residues. This chain links TRBV6-2 or TRBV6-3 with TRBJ2-2; D may be TRBD1 (6 bases). Sequenced material: whole blood, taken at baseline. The receptor comes from an adult who was a healthcare worker with PCR-confirmed SARS-CoV-2 infection or an uninfected control (not recorded which). CDR3 in DNA: TGTGCCAGCAGTTGGGACACCGCCAACACCGGGGAGCTGTTTTTT. Its protein is CASSWDTANTGELFF.